The 16 T cell receptor beta chains in this list originate from one sample, sequenced in a study of T cells in Graves' hyperthyroidism and ophthalmopathy. RNA transcripts gave rise to amplified TCR beta CDR3 regions. A first-round RT-PCR of the TCR CDR3 used the HTBI primer set. TCRdb itself ran the multiplex PCR reads through MiXCR, one entry per CDR3 protein. In the table there are about 350,000 distinct CDR3 sequences, approximately 17% of which are singletons. The sample comprised blood. These TCRs come from a woman under 40 with Graves' hyperthyroidism that later progressed to Graves' ophthalmopathy.

This clonotype came up many times. V is TRBV2 and J is TRBJ2-7; D may be TRBD2 (6 bases). Trimming pared 5 bases from V and 4 bases from J, leaving 21 bases between. Germline values: CDR1 SNHLY, CDR2 FYNNEI. This CDR3 has 16 residues. CDR3 region: CASSPSEGRWRYEQYF. CDR3 nucleotide sequence: TGTGCCAGCAGTCCTTCGGAGGGTAGGTGGAGGTACGAGCAGTACTTC.

The gene calls are TRBV18 and TRBJ2-5; TRBD2 is a possible D gene (6 bases). CDR3 length: 16 residues. V lost 6 bases and J lost 1, with 18 bases in between. CDR1 and CDR2 from the germline V gene are KGHSH and LQKENI. This chain's CDR3 is CASSTFGRGTQETQYF. For the CDR3, the DNA is TGTGCCAGCTCGACGTTTGGGCGGGGTACCCAAGAGACCCAGTACTTC. The complete variable domain, with remaining parts taken from reference TRBV18 and TRBJ2-5, reads NAGVMQNPRHLVRRRGQEARLRCSPMKGHSHVYWYRQLPEEGLKFMVYLQKENIIDESGMPKERFSAEFPKEGPSILRIQQVVRGDSAAYFCASSTFGRGTQETQYFGPGTRLLVL.

This clonotype was seen ten or more times. The chain combines TRBV30 with TRBJ2-3; 9 positions agree with TRBD2. The CDR3 covers 15 residues. CDR1 is GTSNPN, CDR2 SVGIG, per germline (reference sequence). Trimming cost V 1 base and J 2 bases; bases outside gene matches: 4. CDR3 region: CAWSGLAEDTDTQYF. CDR3 DNA sequence: TGTGCCTGGAGTGGACTAGCGGAAGACACAGATACGCAGTATTTT. The full variable domain, rest sourced from reference TRBV30 and TRBJ2-3, is SQTIHQWPATLVQPVGSPLSLECTVEGTSNPNLYWYRQAAGRGLQLLFYSVGIGQISSEVPQNLSASRPQDRQFILSSKKLLLSDSGFYLCAWSGLAEDTDTQYFGPGTRLTVL.

CDR3 residues: CAWSFGQGTDTQYF. Here the CDR3 DNA reads TGTGCCTGGAGTTTCGGACAGGGTACAGATACGCAGTATTTT. The V and J genes are TRBV30 and TRBJ2-3; 8 bases map to TRBD1. Germline values: CDR1 GTSNPN, CDR2 SVGIG (reference sequence). The CDR3 has 14 residues. The J segment lost 3 bases and the V segment lost 2 bases, leaving 4 bases of the junction unmatched.

The J gene is TRBJ2-1, the V gene TRBV19, with 9 bases aligning to TRBD1. Germline-derived CDR1 and CDR2 are LNHDA and SQIVND (reference sequence). This CDR3 has 13 amino acids. V lost 5 bases and J lost 12; bases outside the gene matches: 8. CDR3 amino acids: CASSARTGDGQFF. DNA of the CDR3: TGTGCCAGTAGTGCCCGGACAGGGGATGGGCAGTTCTTC.

Only a few counts were recorded for this clonotype. Germline and junction disagree at one end, which may indicate a read error. This chain connects TRBV27 to TRBJ1-2, with D perhaps TRBD1 (6 bases). The germline gives CDR1 MNHEY, CDR2 SMNVEV (reference sequence). CDR3 length: 11 amino acids. The CDR3 DNA follows: TGTGCCGGCAGTGGCAGGGGTGGCTACACCTTC. Translation gives CAGSGRGGYTF.

This clonotype showed up just a few times. DNA of the CDR3: TGTGCCAGCAGTGAATTTCGAGGGGAGACTAGCAGGTCAGATACGCAGTATTTT. Translating it yields CASSEFRGETSRSDTQYF. The chain couples TRBV25-1 to TRBJ2-3, with TRBD2 matching 7 bases. This CDR3 has 18 residues. Unmatched junction bases numbered 14, after V lost 1 base and J lost 4 bases. Germline CDR1 is MGHDK and CDR2 is SYGVNS.

The V and J genes are TRBV19 and TRBJ1-6, with D unclear. Germline CDR1 and CDR2: LNHDA and SQIVND (reference sequence). The CDR3 totals 14 residues. V gave up 9 bases and J gave up 7 bases, with 16 bases separating them. The CDR3 DNA sequence: TGTGCCAGCGCAGACTCCTTCGGCAATTCACCCCTCCACTTT. Encoded protein: CASADSFGNSPLHF.

This clonotype has just a few counts. This sequence joins TRBV5-1 and TRBJ2-2; D is undetermined. The CDR3 is made up of 17 amino acids. Germline loops: CDR1 SGHRS, CDR2 YFSETQ. The germline V and J ends were trimmed by 0 bases and 2 bases, with 14 bases remaining between them. CDR3 region: CASSLGGLSRNTGELFF. The CDR3 nucleotides read TGCGCCAGCAGCTTGGGTGGCCTATCGAGAAACACCGGGGAGCTGTTTTTT.

The chain has TRBV30 and TRBJ2-5; a possible D gene is TRBD2 (5 bases). From germline, CDR1 is GTSNPN and CDR2 SVGIG (reference sequence). The length of the CDR3 is 12 residues. Trimming took 4 bases from V and 6 from J, leaving 12 bases between them. The CDR3 region is CAWKVSEKTQYF. The CDR3, as DNA: TGTGCCTGGAAAGTTAGCGAGAAGACCCAGTACTTC.

In this sample, this clonotype turned up many times. V is TRBV28 and J is TRBJ2-3; the match to TRBD2 covers 10 bases. Per germline, CDR1 MDHEN and CDR2 SYDVKM. CDR3 length equals 16 residues. V was clipped by 4 bases and J by 4 bases; unmatched bases: 8. The CDR3 here is CASSYGLAGVADTQYF. CDR3 DNA sequence: TGTGCCAGCAGTTACGGCCTAGCGGGAGTGGCAGATACGCAGTATTTT.

This clonotype occurred many times. V gene TRBV7-9 combines with J gene TRBJ2-7, with 8 nucleotides matching TRBD1. V was pared by 3 bases and J by 6 bases, with 10 bases of the junction left unmatched. Germline-derived CDR1 and CDR2 are SEHNR and FQNEAQ (reference sequence). The CDR3 is 15 residues long. CDR3 amino acids: CASSFGQGRNLEQYF. CDR3 bases: TGTGCCAGCAGCTTTGGACAGGGCCGCAACCTCGAGCAGTACTTC. The entire variable domain, with the rest obtained from reference TRBV7-9 and TRBJ2-7, is as follows: DTGVSQNPRHKITKRGQNVTFRCDPISEHNRLYWYRQTLGQGPEFLTYFQNEAQLEKSRLLSDRFSAERPKGSFSTLEIQRTEQGDSAMYLCASSFGQGRNLEQYFGPGTRLTVT.

The chain is built from TRBV6-1 and TRBJ1-5; D unclear. The CDR3 length is 15 residues. Per the germline V gene, CDR1 is MNHNS and CDR2 is SASEGT. V was shortened by 3 bases and J by 3 bases, with 12 bases between the two germline ends. DNA for the CDR3: TGTGCCAGCAGTGATTTGGTCAGCTTCAATCAGCCCCAGCATTTT. Translated: CASSDLVSFNQPQHF.

There are many counts of this clonotype. J is TRBJ1-4 and V is TRBV11-3; perhaps TRBD1 as D (6 bases). Trimming removed 2 bases from V and 8 bases from J, with 9 bases in between. Germline V gives CDR1 SGHNT, CDR2 YENEEA. CDR3 size: 13 residues. This CDR3 reads CASSLSGEEKLFF. The CDR3 DNA is TGTGCCAGCAGCTTATCAGGGGAGGAAAAACTGTTTTTT.

The rearrangement uses TRBV11-2 and TRBJ2-3; D unclear. V dropped 5 bases and J dropped 5 bases, with 26 bases sitting between them. This CDR3 region has 18 residues. Germline CDR1 reads SGHAT; CDR2 reads FQNNGV. The CDR3 nucleotides are TGTGCCAGCAGCCTGGGAAGTGGATCTGGGGTACTACAAGATACGCAGTATTTT. It encodes CASSLGSGSGVLQDTQYF. Filled out from reference TRBV11-2 and TRBJ2-3, the complete variable domain reads EAGVAQSPRYKIIEKRQSVAFWCNPISGHATLYWYQQILGQGPKLLIQFQNNGVVDDSQLPKDRFSAERLKGVDSTLKIQPAKLEDSAVYLCASSLGSGSGVLQDTQYFGPGTRLTVL.

This clonotype has ten or more counts. The chain has TRBV6-1 and TRBJ2-3; possible D gene TRBD2, 5 bases. Trimming removed 5 bases at V and 0 bases at J, with 15 bases between. Germline V gives CDR1 MNHNS, CDR2 SASEGT. This CDR3 is 16 amino acids long. The CDR3 reads CASSSPSTGSTDTQYF. CDR3 bases: TGTGCCAGCAGTTCCCCCTCCACGGGAAGCACAGATACGCAGTATTTT.